Listed below are T cell receptor beta chains from one sample, sequenced in a study of Ad26.COV2.S vaccination and SARS-CoV-2 variants. Clones were sequenced by immunoSEQ multiplex PCR, and TCRdb holds only the in-frame ones, with some missing. The table lists hundreds of thousands of clones, more than 75% of them singletons. The sample was peripheral blood, taken in a trial of Ad26.COV2.S vaccine versus placebo. The receptors come from a person between 18 and 65 years old who received the Ad26.COV2.S COVID-19 vaccine or a placebo. The CDR3 runs from the conserved cysteine through the conserved F or W. A D gene is named only where the DNA matches it firmly. The size of a clone is reported for some rows only, either as once, few or many, or as a class for expanded clones.

size: .; J: TRBJ2-7; V: TRBV29-1; D: .; DNA: TGCAGCGTGGTACAGGGATTCTGGGACGAGCAGTACTTC; CDR3: CSVVQGFWDEQYF
size: .; J: TRBJ2-3; V: TRBV5-1; D: TRBD2; DNA: TGCGCCAGCAGCTTCGGCGGGGGAGGCACAGATACGCAGTATTTT; CDR3: CASSFGGGGTDTQYF
size: .; J: TRBJ2-3; V: TRBV7-3; D: TRBD2; DNA: TGTGCCAGCAGCCCCTCCGGGACTAAGGGCACAGATACGCAGTATTTT; CDR3: CASSPSGTKGTDTQYF
size: once; J: TRBJ1-2; V: TRBV11-2; D: TRBD1; DNA: TGTGCCAGCTTCGGACAGGGCACTAACTATGGCTACACCTTC; CDR3: CASFGQGTNYGYTF
size: .; J: TRBJ1-2; V: TRBV7-9; D: .; DNA: TGTGCCAGCAGCCCAGGGGAGGGGGGCTACACCTTC; CDR3: CASSPGEGGYTF
size: .; J: TRBJ1-5; V: TRBV5-5; D: .; DNA: TGTGCCAGCAGCCCGGATGGGGGGGCAGCGCAGCCCCAGCATTTT; CDR3: CASSPDGGAAQPQHF
size: .; J: TRBJ2-3; V: TRBV9; D: .; DNA: TGTGCCAGCAGCGTAGCTAGGAATGGGGACACGCAGTATTTT; CDR3: CASSVARNGDTQYF
size: .; J: TRBJ1-2; V: TRBV14; D: .; DNA: TGTGCCAGCAGCCCCCGAGCAGGGAACTATGGCTACACCTTC; CDR3: CASSPRAGNYGYTF
size: .; J: TRBJ1-1; V: TRBV6-5; D: .; DNA: TGTGCCAGCATCGACACAGAGAAAGCTTTCTTT; CDR3: CASIDTEKAFF
size: .; J: TRBJ2-3; V: TRBV18; D: .; DNA: TGTGCCAGCTCACCTCCGGTAGATCCAGGTGATACGCAGTATTTT; CDR3: CASSPPVDPGDTQYF
size: .; J: TRBJ2-1; V: TRBV5-8; D: .; DNA: TGTGCCAGCAGCTTGGGAATAGTGAAGGACGAGCAGTTCTTC; CDR3: CASSLGIVKDEQFF
size: few; J: TRBJ2-5; V: TRBV6-6; D: .; DNA: TGTGCCAGCAGTTACCGTGCCTCTAAAGAGACCCAGTACTTC; CDR3: CASSYRASKETQYF
size: .; J: TRBJ2-5; V: TRBV5-6; D: TRBD1; DNA: TGTGCCAGCAGCTTGGGGACAGGGGGCGGGGAGACCCAGTACTTC; CDR3: CASSLGTGGGETQYF
size: .; J: TRBJ2-3; V: TRBV5-5; D: TRBD2; DNA: TGTGCCAGCAGCTTGGCGGGGCGGGGGGCGCTGAATACGCAGTATTTT; CDR3: CASSLAGRGALNTQYF
size: .; J: TRBJ2-7; V: TRBV6-6; D: .; DNA: TGTGCCAGCAGTGGCTCCTACGAGCAGTACTTC; CDR3: CASSGSYEQYF
size: .; J: TRBJ1-3; V: TRBV4-1; D: .; DNA: TGCGCCAGCACGACACCTAATTCTGGAAACACCATATATTTT; CDR3: CASTTPNSGNTIYF
size: .; J: TRBJ2-5; V: TRBV18; D: .; DNA: TGTGCCAGCTCCCCCGGCAGCGTGGGAGAGACCCAGTACTTC; CDR3: CASSPGSVGETQYF
size: once; J: TRBJ2-1; V: TRBV5-1; D: .; DNA: TGCGCCAGCAGCTGGGACGGGGGGCGATACAATGAGCAGTTCTTC; CDR3: CASSWDGGRYNEQFF
size: .; J: TRBJ1-1; V: TRBV11-2; D: .; DNA: TGTGCCAGCAGCACCCCGGGGAGCCGAAAAGCTTTCTTT; CDR3: CASSTPGSRKAFF
size: once; J: TRBJ2-7; V: TRBV19; D: .; DNA: TGTGCCAGTAGAAAGGGAGACTCTACCTACGAGCAGTACTTC; CDR3: CASRKGDSTYEQYF
size: .; J: TRBJ1-2; V: TRBV30; D: .; DNA: TGTGCCTGGAGACCCTTTGGGGGCTACACCTTC; CDR3: CAWRPFGGYTF
size: .; J: TRBJ2-1; V: TRBV7-3; D: .; DNA: TGTGCCAGCAGCTTATCTCCAGGGTCCTACAATGAGCAGTTCTTC; CDR3: CASSLSPGSYNEQFF
size: once; J: TRBJ2-2; V: TRBV21-1; D: .; DNA: TGTGCCAGCAGCAAAGATGGGGGACGCGGGGAGCTGTTTTTT; CDR3: CASSKDGGRGELFF
size: .; J: TRBJ2-1; V: TRBV19; D: TRBD2; DNA: TGTGCCAGTAGTACCCCCCGAGCGGGGCCCAACTACAATGAGCAGTTCTTC; CDR3: CASSTPRAGPNYNEQFF
size: few; J: TRBJ1-1; V: TRBV9; D: TRBD1; DNA: TGTGCCAGCAGCGCGGGACAGCGGAACACTGAAGCTTTCTTT; CDR3: CASSAGQRNTEAFF
size: .; J: TRBJ1-6; V: TRBV7-3; D: TRBD1; DNA: TGTGCCAGCAGCCCCCAGGGGGATTCACCCCTCCACTTT; CDR3: CASSPQGDSPLHF
size: .; J: TRBJ2-1; V: TRBV4-2; D: TRBD2; DNA: TGTGCCAGCAGCCTCGGGACTAGCGGGGGGGCCTACAATGAGCAGTTCTTC; CDR3: CASSLGTSGGAYNEQFF
size: .; J: TRBJ2-1; V: TRBV11-2; D: .; DNA: TGTGCCAGCAGCTTAGTGCAGGGGACTTACAATGAGCAGTTCTTC; CDR3: CASSLVQGTYNEQFF
size: .; J: TRBJ2-5; V: TRBV25-1; D: .; DNA: TGTGCCAGCAGTGGATCAGGGTCGGAGACCCAGTACTTC; CDR3: CASSGSGSETQYF
size: .; J: TRBJ2-5; V: TRBV11-2; D: TRBD2; DNA: TGTGCCAGCAGCTTAGATTGGAGGGTAGCGGGGGTTGGGACCCAGTACTTC; CDR3: CASSLDWRVAGVGTQYF
size: .; J: TRBJ2-2; V: TRBV19; D: TRBD2; DNA: TGTGCCAGTATCCCCTCGCGGGGGAAGAACACCGGGGAGCTGTTTTTT; CDR3: CASIPSRGKNTGELFF
size: .; J: TRBJ2-1; V: TRBV3-1/TRBV3-2; D: TRBD2; DNA: TGTGCCAGCAGCCTACTAGCGGGGAACTACAATGAGCAGTTCTTC; CDR3: CASSLLAGNYNEQFF
size: once; J: TRBJ2-3; V: TRBV11-2; D: TRBD2; DNA: TGTGCCAGCAGCGTTAGCGGGGGGCAATATGTGCGACAAGATACGCAGTATTTT; CDR3: CASSVSGGQYVRQDTQYF
size: .; J: TRBJ1-4; V: TRBV18; D: TRBD1; DNA: TGTGCCAGCTCACCTCAGGGGGACCGTACAACTAATGAAAAACTGTTTTTT; CDR3: CASSPQGDRTTNEKLFF
size: .; J: TRBJ2-3; V: TRBV6-2/TRBV6-3; D: TRBD2; DNA: TGTGCCAGCAGCCTGACACTAGCGGGTCCTCAGGATACGCAGTATTTT; CDR3: CASSLTLAGPQDTQYF
size: .; J: TRBJ2-7; V: TRBV5-1; D: .; DNA: TGCGCCAGCAGCCAAGTGTCTGGGGGGACTGACGAGCAGTACTTC; CDR3: CASSQVSGGTDEQYF